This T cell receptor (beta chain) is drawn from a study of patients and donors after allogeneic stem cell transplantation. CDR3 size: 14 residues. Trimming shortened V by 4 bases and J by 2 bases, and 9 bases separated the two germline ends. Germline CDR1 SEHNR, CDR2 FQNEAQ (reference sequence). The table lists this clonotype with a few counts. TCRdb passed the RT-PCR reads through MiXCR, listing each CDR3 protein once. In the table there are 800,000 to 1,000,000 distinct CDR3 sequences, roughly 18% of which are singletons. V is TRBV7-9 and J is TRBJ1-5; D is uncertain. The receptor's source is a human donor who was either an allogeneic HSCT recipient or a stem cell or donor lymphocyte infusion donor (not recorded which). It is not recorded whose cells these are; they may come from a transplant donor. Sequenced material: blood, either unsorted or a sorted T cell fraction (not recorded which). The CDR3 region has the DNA TGTGCCAGCAGCTCTCCCCTAGGCAATCAGCCCCAGCATTTT. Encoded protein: CASSSPLGNQPQHF. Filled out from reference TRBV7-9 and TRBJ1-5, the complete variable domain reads DTGVSQNPRHKITKRGQNVTFRCDPISEHNRLYWYRQTLGQGPEFLTYFQNEAQLEKSRLLSDRFSAERPKGSFSTLEIQRTEQGDSAMYLCASSSPLGNQPQHFGDGTRLSIL.